The sequence of this T cell receptor (beta chain) was determined in a study of shared clonotypes between healthy human individuals. Across the whole study: Aged 18 to 49, the donors were a couple of women and a few men.

Each donor was a Caucasian adult residing in Nashville, Tennessee. CD4+ cells underwent separation, giving CD45RA+ naive and CD45RA-negative memory subsets. Germline V gene lookup returns CDR1 LNHDA and CDR2 SQIVND (reference sequence). The V gene end was trimmed by 10 bases and the J gene end by 5 bases; junction bases not matched to a gene: 3. The CDR3 is 11 amino acids. The assay ran at deep level. Data came from immunoSEQ multiplex PCR; TCRdb stores just in-frame clones and leaves some out. This table has 2.5 million or so clones, around 94% appearing once. The V and J genes are TRBV19 and TRBJ2-5; 8 bases match TRBD1. The specimen sequenced was naive CD4+ T cells sorted from blood. Regarding subset: CD45RA+ positively selected. This receptor was taken from a man aged 18 to 30 in good health. The CDR3 sequence is CATAGGETQYF. The DNA of the CDR3 is TGTGCCACAGCAGGGGGCGAGACCCAGTACTTC.